This T cell receptor (beta chain) originates from a study of blood T cell repertoires in COVID-19. The overall study: Sources were T cells, B-cell-depleted T cells, or PBMCs; the material itself was cDNA or gDNA.

The CDR3 contains 13 residues. V gave up 6 bases and J gave up 7 bases, with 15 bases separating them. Assay used: immunoSEQ multiplex PCR; TCRdb lists only in-frame clones, some missing. The sample records about 180,000 clones, roughly nine tenths being singletons. The TCR sequence derives from a man younger than 30 who had recovered from COVID-19. J is TRBJ1-1 and V is TRBV12-3 or TRBV12-4, with TRBD1 as a possible D gene (6 bases). Specimen: peripheral blood. The CDR3 DNA sequence: TGTGCCAGCAGCAGAGGGGGGGCACTTGAAGCTTTCTTT. It translates to CASSRGGALEAFF.